This TCR beta chain is from a study of OX40 agonist ivuxolimab in advanced cancers. Overall study context: The patients got ivuxolimab, which is an agonistic anti-OX40 (CD134) antibody. Among those enrolled, mean age was about 62 years (range roughly 23 to 79) and approximately 80% were male. Partial responses were seen in three patients, one with hepatocellular carcinoma and two with cutaneous melanoma.

Method: immunoSEQ multiplex PCR; TCRdb's copy keeps in-frame clones and lacks some. The sample holds approximately 90,000 clones, roughly nine tenths seen once. Trimming cost V 6 bases and J 2 bases, with 10 bases left between them. Germline-derived CDR1 and CDR2 are MNHNS and SASEGT. The CDR3 contains 13 residues. Here the sequenced sample was CD4+ or CD8+ T cells sorted from blood, taken in a trial of the OX40 agonist ivuxolimab. The chain employs TRBV6-1 and TRBJ2-5; D is unresolved. This clonotype was obtained from an adult with an advanced solid tumor such as melanoma, head and neck, liver or kidney cancer. The DNA of the CDR3 is TGTGCCAGCAGACCCCCTGGACAAGAGACCCAGTACTTC. Amino acid sequence: CASRPPGQETQYF.